A single sample gave rise to the 20 T cell receptor delta chains below, sequenced in a study of gamma-delta chains in newborns, infants, children. TCRdb reanalysed the reads via CATT. The sample lists around 6,200 delta-chain clones, roughly 2.5% occurring once. Sequenced: blood. The receptors were gathered from a child who was a newborn, infant or young child, either healthy, febrile or measles-vaccinated (not recorded which).

This clone showed up just a few times. The CDR3 sequence is CACDSVLGDTRLIF. The CDR3 region has the DNA TGTGCCTGTGACTCCGTACTGGGGGATACGCGGCTCATCTTT. The V call is TRDV2, the J call TRDJ1; 13 bases map to TRDD3. In germline, CDR1 is GEAIGNYY, CDR2 EKD. The length of the CDR3 is 14 residues. V was clipped by 3 bases and J by 11 bases; unmatched bases: 8.

This clone was counted between two and nine times. This chain connects TRDV2 to TRDJ3; 13 bases fit TRDD3. Germline CDR1 is GEAIGNYY and CDR2 is EKD. The CDR3 totals 21 residues. With V trimmed by 0 bases and J by 1 base, 8 bases remained unmatched. Here the CDR3 DNA reads TGTGCCTGTGACACCGTACTGGGGGATACGTGGCAATCCTGGGACACCCGACAGATGTTTTTC. Translating it yields CACDTVLGDTWQSWDTRQMFF.

In this sample, this clone is medium-sized. Just one base apart from a much larger clone, this may be a read error. In the same sample, other DNA sequences code for this CDR3. The chain employs TRDV2 and TRDJ2; 8 positions match TRDD3. This CDR3 region has 15 residues. V was clipped by 2 bases and J by 0 bases; unmatched bases: 1. Germline CDR1 is GEAIGNYY and CDR2 is EKD. CDR3 amino acids: CACDILGALTAQLFF. The CDR3, as DNA: TGTGCCTGTGACATACTGGGGGCTTTGACAGCACAACTCTTCTTT.

This clone has only a few counts. At one of its ends the junction is not consistent with the germline gene, which may arise from a read error. J is TRDJ1 and V is TRDV2; 13 positions agree with TRDD3. Germline assignment: CDR1 GEAIGNYY and CDR2 EKD. The CDR3 totals 18 residues. The CDR3 loop is CSCDSITGGYGITDKLIF. CDR3 DNA sequence: TGTTCCTGTGACTCGATAACTGGGGGATACGGTATCACCGATAAACTCATCTTT.

By share, this clone counts as medium-sized. The J gene is TRDJ3, the V gene TRDV2; the D gene is possibly TRDD3 (5 bases). V lost 3 bases and J lost 0, with 8 bases in between. This CDR3 comprises 16 residues. The germline V gene encodes CDR1 GEAIGNYY and CDR2 EKD. CDR3 DNA: TGTGCCTGTGACGACTGGAGCTCCTGGGACACCCGACAGATGTTTTTC. It encodes CACDDWSSWDTRQMFF.

This clone has more than one count but fewer than ten. A much larger clone differs from this one at a single base, so this may be a read error. The chain uses TRDV2 and TRDJ3; 13 nucleotides match TRDD3. The CDR3 spans 20 residues. The germline gives CDR1 GEAIGNYY, CDR2 EKD. This CDR3 reads CACDSTGGYESSWGTRQMFF. DNA for the CDR3: TGTGCCTGTGACAGTACTGGGGGATACGAGAGCTCCTGGGGCACCCGACAGATGTTTTTC.

This clone was seen only a few times. At one end the junction does not follow the germline gene, possibly because of a read error. The chain combines TRDV2 with TRDJ3, with TRDD3 matching 13 bases. The CDR3 sequence is 20 residues long. CDR1 and CDR2 from the germline V gene are GEAIGNYY and EKD. Written as DNA, the CDR3 is TGTGCCCGTGACGTACTGGGGGATACGCTAAGCTCCTGGGACACCCGACAGATGTTTTTC. It yields the protein CARDVLGDTLSSWDTRQMFF.

The rearrangement joins TRDV2 to TRDJ3, with 12 bases matching TRDD3. CDR1 and CDR2 from the germline V gene are GEAIGNYY and EKD. The CDR3 covers 23 residues. J gave up 0 bases and V 0 bases, and 14 bases lay outside the gene matches. The CDR3 DNA follows: TGTGCCTGTGACACCGTTGCGAGAGCTGGGGGATACGACAGCTCCTGGGACACCCGACAGATGTTTTTC. Translation gives CACDTVARAGGYDSSWDTRQMFF.

This clone was found a few times. The junction departs from the called germline gene at one end, perhaps through a read error. The rearrangement links TRDV2 to TRDJ2; TRDD3 agrees at 8 bases. Germline loops: CDR1 GEAIGNYY, CDR2 EKD. CDR3 size: 17 residues. The CDR3 is CACDTVGGCALTVQLFF. The CDR3 bases are TGTGCCTGTGACACCGTTGGGGGATGCGCTTTGACAGTACAACTCTTCTTT.

This clone has just a few counts. The chain uses TRDV2 and TRDJ3; 8 bases are shared with TRDD3. The CDR3 length is 18 residues. The junction had 6 bases not matched to a gene; V was cut back by 1 base and J by 2 bases. Germline V gives CDR1 GEAIGNYY, CDR2 EKD. CDR3 loop: CACDTVGDPPWDTRQMFF. CDR3 sequence (DNA): TGTGCCTGTGACACGGTGGGGGATCCCCCCTGGGACACCCGACAGATGTTTTTC.

This clone is labeled as medium-sized. A far larger clone is a single base away, which makes a read error likely. This sample includes further DNA sequences coding for the same CDR3. This chain connects TRDV2 to TRDJ3, with TRDD3 matching over 8 bases. The CDR3 has 17 residues. CDR1 and CDR2 (germline): GEAIGNYY, EKD. Trimming at V came to 0 bases and at J to 0 bases, leaving 0 bases not matched to a gene. CDR3 amino acids: CACDTWGISWDTRQMFF. The CDR3 nucleotides are TGTGCCTGTGACACCTGGGGGATCTCCTGGGACACCCGACAGATGTTTTTC.

For this clone: One junction end disagrees with the germline gene, perhaps due to a read error. The V and J genes are TRDV2 and TRDJ3; TRDD3 agrees at 8 bases. TCRdb records no J gene; here it was assigned by comparing the DNA to germline. The CDR3 is 19 residues long. The germline V gene has CDR1 GEAIGNYY and CDR2 EKD. The CDR3 region is CACDTAGGGYTWDTLQMFF. The CDR3 nucleotides are TGTGCCTGTGACACCGCAGGCGGGGGATATACCTGGGACACCCTACAGATGTTTTTC.

Only a few counts were recorded for this clone. This CDR3 is also generated by other DNA sequences in the sample. V is TRDV2 and J is TRDJ2, with D possibly being TRDD3 (6 bases). V lost 4 bases and J 0 bases, leaving 14 bases between the germline ends. CDR1 GEAIGNYY and CDR2 EKD come from the germline V gene. The CDR3 loop spans 16 amino acids. DNA of the CDR3: TGTGCCTGTGATCTACTGGGAGCTGCTTTGACAGCACAACTCTTCTTT. This encodes CACDLLGAALTAQLFF.

This clone has only a few counts. This chain links TRDV1 with TRDJ1, with a tentative D call TRDD3 (6 bases). V dropped 1 base and J dropped 0 bases, with 24 bases sitting between them. CDR1 is TSWWSYY, CDR2 QGS, per germline. This CDR3 has 20 residues. CDR3 sequence (DNA): TGTGCTCTTGGGGAACGATTCCGGACCCCTGGGGCGACGTACACCGATAAACTCATCTTT. It encodes CALGERFRTPGATYTDKLIF.

Details on this clone: With a much larger clone just one base away, this may be a read error. CDR3 in amino acids: CACDTVLGDPSSWDTRQTFF. CDR3 nucleotide sequence: TGTGCCTGTGACACCGTACTGGGGGACCCGAGCTCCTGGGACACCCGACAGACGTTTTTC. No V gene call is available, although the J gene is TRDJ3; the listed D gene, TRDD3, was not tested against the DNA. The CDR3 totals 20 residues.

The table lists this clone with a few counts. TCRdb attributes to this sequence the protein of a much larger clone, which differs from the DNA translation at residue 4; a read error is likely, and the protein displayed is translated from the DNA. This sequence joins TRDV2 and TRDJ3; 10 bases fit TRDD3. Germline V gene lookup returns CDR1 GEAIGNYY and CDR2 EKD. CDR3 length equals 18 residues. CDR3 sequence: CACGTGGYASWDTRQMFF. In DNA form, the CDR3 reads TGTGCCTGTGGCACCGGGGGATACGCCTCCTGGGACACCCGACAGATGTTTTTC.

About this clone: The mismatch at residue 3 between this DNA's translation and the TCRdb protein of a much larger clone likely reflects a read error; the protein shown is translated from the DNA. This chain uses TRDV2 with TRDJ2, with 10 bases lining up with TRDD3. TCRdb carries no J gene annotation; the J gene was assigned here by matching the DNA with germline. Germline V lookup: CDR1 GEAIGNYY, CDR2 EKD. The CDR3 consists of 18 residues. CDR3 coding DNA: TGTGCCCGTGACACCGTAGGCGGGGGGATACGCGGGACAGCACAACTCTTCTTT. Amino acids: CARDTVGGGIRGTAQLFF.

There are a few counts of this clone. An end of the junction differs from the germline gene, which may be a read error. V and J are TRDV2 and TRDJ3; 7 bases map to TRDD3. The CDR3 length is 18 residues. Per the germline V gene, CDR1 is GEAIGNYY and CDR2 is EKD. As DNA, the CDR3 is TGTGCCTGTGGCACCGTTGGGGGAAGCTCCTGGGTCACCCGACAGATGTTTTTC. It encodes CACGTVGGSSWVTRQMFF.

Turning to this clone: TCRdb's listed protein matches a much larger clone and diverges from this DNA's translation at residue 16, likely through a read error; the protein shown comes from the DNA. This sequence joins TRDV2 and TRDJ3; 9 nucleotides align to TRDD3. Germline lookup yields CDR1 GEAIGNYY and CDR2 EKD. The CDR3 sequence is 18 residues long. The CDR3 DNA sequence: TGTGCCTGTGACACCTACTGGGGGAGCTCCTGGGACACCCGACAGACGTTTTTC. The encoded protein is CACDTYWGSSWDTRQTFF.

In its sample, this clone ranks as medium-sized. Other nucleotide sequences from this sample produce the same CDR3. J is TRDJ3 and V is TRDV2; 8 nucleotides agree with TRDD3. The CDR3 runs to 18 residues. The germline gives CDR1 GEAIGNYY, CDR2 EKD. V shed 1 base, J shed 0 bases, and the junction held 4 bases outside the gene matches. The CDR3 spells CACDTAGGYSWDTRQMFF. The CDR3 nucleotides are TGTGCCTGTGACACAGCCGGGGGATACTCCTGGGACACCCGACAGATGTTTTTC.